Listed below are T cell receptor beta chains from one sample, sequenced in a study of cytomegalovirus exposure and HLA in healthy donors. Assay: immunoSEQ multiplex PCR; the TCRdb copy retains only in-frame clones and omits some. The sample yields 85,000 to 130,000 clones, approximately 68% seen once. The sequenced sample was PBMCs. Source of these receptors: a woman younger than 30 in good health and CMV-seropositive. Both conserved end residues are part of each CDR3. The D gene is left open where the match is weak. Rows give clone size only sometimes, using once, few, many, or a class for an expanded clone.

CASSSRTGLDSGANVLTF,TGCGCCAGCAGCTCACGGACAGGGCTTGACTCTGGGGCCAACGTCCTGACTTTC,once,TRBJ2-6,TRBV5-1,TRBD1
CAWSVVMEGVGYTF,TGTGCCTGGAGTGTTGTTATGGAAGGGGTGGGCTACACCTTC,.,TRBJ1-2,TRBV30,.
CASSPGQGMNTEAFF,TGTGCCAGCAGTCCCGGACAGGGTATGAACACTGAAGCTTTCTTT,.,TRBJ1-1,TRBV6-5,TRBD1
CASSHPGTSGRTAPYNEQFF,TGCGCCAGCAGTCACCCCGGGACTAGCGGGAGGACAGCTCCCTACAATGAGCAGTTCTTC,.,TRBJ2-1,TRBV23-1,TRBD2
CASSLDRVINYGYTF,TGTGCCAGCAGCCTTGACAGAGTTATTAACTATGGCTACACCTTC,.,TRBJ1-2,TRBV7-8,.
CAWSVLGGGSQPQHF,TGTGCCTGGAGTGTACTGGGCGGAGGGAGTCAGCCCCAGCATTTT,.,TRBJ1-5,TRBV30,.
CATSRGLTEAFF,TGTGCCACCAGCAGAGGTTTAACTGAAGCTTTCTTT,.,TRBJ1-1,TRBV15,.
CASRAAGTVNYGYTF,TGCGCCAGCAGGGCCGCCGGGACAGTTAACTATGGCTACACCTTC,.,TRBJ1-2,TRBV4-1,TRBD1
CARSGSSGRSSYEQYF,TGTGCCAGAAGCGGCTCTAGCGGGCGGAGCTCCTACGAGCAGTACTTC,.,TRBJ2-7,TRBV7-5,.
CASGGGTGTEQYF,TGCGCCAGCGGCGGGGGGACAGGGACCGAGCAGTACTTC,.,TRBJ2-7,TRBV10-2,.
CASIAGDTEAFF,TGTGCCAGCATCGCAGGGGACACTGAAGCTTTCTTT,.,TRBJ1-1,TRBV7-2,.
CASSREASARTDTQYF,TGTGCCAGCAGTCGAGAGGCTAGCGCTCGTACAGATACGCAGTATTTT,.,TRBJ2-3,TRBV28,.
CARSWTRVCHGYTF,TGTGCCAGAAGCTGGACAAGGGTCTGCCATGGCTACACCTTC,.,TRBJ1-2,TRBV5-3,.
CASSWDRGYGYTF,TGTGCCAGCAGCTGGGACAGGGGCTATGGCTACACCTTC,.,TRBJ1-2,TRBV7-3,TRBD1
CASKVPLAGEGETQYF,TGTGCCAGCAAGGTCCCCCTAGCGGGAGAGGGAGAGACCCAGTACTTC,once,TRBJ2-5,TRBV6-6,TRBD2
CASSPVGQALEAFF,TGTGCCAGCTCACCAGTTGGCCAGGCCCTGGAAGCTTTCTTT,.,TRBJ1-1,TRBV18,.
CASRGVVILAGEVEQFF,TGCGCCAGCAGAGGGGTGGTGATACTAGCGGGAGAGGTTGAGCAGTTCTTC,.,TRBJ2-1,TRBV4-1,TRBD2
CASSLSTGPYEQYF,TGTGCCAGTAGTCTCTCGACAGGCCCCTACGAGCAGTACTTC,.,TRBJ2-7,TRBV19,.
CASSDKPADYNEQFF,TGTGCCAGCAGTGATAAGCCCGCGGACTACAATGAGCAGTTCTTC,.,TRBJ2-1,TRBV6-4,.
CASSSLTGGTSVADTQYF,TGCGCCAGCAGCTCGTTGACAGGGGGGACTAGCGTGGCAGATACGCAGTATTTT,.,TRBJ2-3,TRBV5-1,.
CASSSGQGARSEAFF,TGTGCCAGCAGTTCTGGACAGGGGGCGCGGAGTGAAGCTTTCTTT,.,TRBJ1-1,TRBV28,TRBD1
CASSSLNQPQHF,TGTGCCAGCAGCTCCCTCAATCAGCCCCAGCATTTT,.,TRBJ1-5,TRBV7-6,.
CASSFSDRQNTEAFF,TGTGCCAGCAGCTTTTCCGACCGACAAAACACTGAAGCTTTCTTT,.,TRBJ1-1,TRBV13,.
CATSLDRSGANVLTF,TGTGCCACCAGCCTAGACAGATCTGGGGCCAACGTCCTGACTTTC,.,TRBJ2-6,TRBV15,.
CASTRAGDWNEQFF,TGTGCCAGCACCCGAGCGGGAGATTGGAATGAGCAGTTCTTC,.,TRBJ2-1,TRBV27,TRBD2
CASTGGSYEQYF,TGTGCCAGTACAGGGGGCTCTTACGAGCAGTACTTC,.,TRBJ2-7,TRBV27,TRBD1
CASSESSTASGNTIYF,TGTGCCAGCAGTGAAAGTTCGACAGCCTCTGGAAACACCATATATTTT,.,TRBJ1-3,TRBV2,.
CASSPGTGGYGYTF,TGTGCCAGCAGCCCCGGGACAGGGGGATATGGCTACACCTTC,.,TRBJ1-2,TRBV7-2,TRBD1
CASTGGTEAFF,TGTGCCAGCACCGGAGGCACTGAAGCTTTCTTT,.,TRBJ1-1,TRBV2,.
CAWKATSAIYNEQFF,TGTGCCTGGAAGGCGACTAGCGCCATATACAATGAGCAGTTCTTC,few,TRBJ2-1,TRBV30,TRBD2
CASSWEGGNEQFF,TGTGCCAGTAGTTGGGAGGGGGGCAATGAGCAGTTCTTC,few,TRBJ2-1,TRBV19,.
CASSLLAASGEKLFF,TGTGCCAGCAGCCTCCTGGCCGCCTCGGGTGAAAAACTGTTTTTT,.,TRBJ1-4,TRBV14,.
CASSPGQGDTGELFF,TGTGCCAGCAGTCCGGGACAGGGTGACACCGGGGAGCTGTTTTTT,few,TRBJ2-2,TRBV6-4,TRBD1
CASSAGLAGFKTLYNEQFF,TGCGCCAGCAGCGCCGGACTAGCGGGATTTAAGACGCTCTACAATGAGCAGTTCTTC,.,TRBJ2-1,TRBV4-1,TRBD2
CASSWGPLGNEQYF,TGTGCCAGCAGTTGGGGCCCCTTAGGGAACGAGCAGTACTTC,.,TRBJ2-7,TRBV27,.
CASRSTGDEQYF,TGTGCCAGCAGGTCGACAGGGGACGAGCAGTACTTC,.,TRBJ2-7,TRBV28,TRBD1
CASSQDRGDPNEQFF,TGCGCCAGCAGCCAAGATAGAGGCGACCCCAATGAGCAGTTCTTC,.,TRBJ2-1,TRBV4-3,.
CASSSPVAGDEKLFF,TGTGCCAGCAGTTCCCCCGTGGCGGGCGATGAAAAACTGTTTTTT,.,TRBJ1-4,TRBV27,.